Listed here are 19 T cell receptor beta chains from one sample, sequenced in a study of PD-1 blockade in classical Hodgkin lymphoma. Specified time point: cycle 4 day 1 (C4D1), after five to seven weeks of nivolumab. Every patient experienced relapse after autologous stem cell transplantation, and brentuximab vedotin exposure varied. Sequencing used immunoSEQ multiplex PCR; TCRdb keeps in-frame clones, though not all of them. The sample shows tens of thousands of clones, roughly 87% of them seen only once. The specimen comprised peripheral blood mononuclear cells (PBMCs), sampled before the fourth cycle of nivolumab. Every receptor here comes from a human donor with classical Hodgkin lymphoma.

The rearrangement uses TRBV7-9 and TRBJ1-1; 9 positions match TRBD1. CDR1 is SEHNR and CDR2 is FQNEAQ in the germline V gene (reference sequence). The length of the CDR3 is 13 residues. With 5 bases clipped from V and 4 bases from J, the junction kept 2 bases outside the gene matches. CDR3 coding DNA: TGTGCCAGCAGCCTGGGACAGGGCACTGAAGCTTTCTTT. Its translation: CASSLGQGTEAFF.

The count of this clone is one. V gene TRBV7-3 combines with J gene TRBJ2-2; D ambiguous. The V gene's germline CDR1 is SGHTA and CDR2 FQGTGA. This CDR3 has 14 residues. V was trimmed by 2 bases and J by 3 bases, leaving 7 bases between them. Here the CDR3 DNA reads TGTGCCAGCAGCTTACAGCGATACACCGGGGAGCTGTTTTTT. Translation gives CASSLQRYTGELFF.

CDR3 DNA: TGTGCCAGCAGTTCCGGGACGGGAACTAGCGGGGGGCCTAGGTATTTT. Amino acids: CASSSGTGTSGGPRYF. V and J are TRBV6-5 and TRBJ2-3, with 12 bases aligning to TRBD2. V shed 4 bases, J shed 14 bases, and the junction held 16 bases outside the gene matches. Per germline, CDR1 MNHEY and CDR2 SVGAGI. This CDR3 spans 16 amino acids.

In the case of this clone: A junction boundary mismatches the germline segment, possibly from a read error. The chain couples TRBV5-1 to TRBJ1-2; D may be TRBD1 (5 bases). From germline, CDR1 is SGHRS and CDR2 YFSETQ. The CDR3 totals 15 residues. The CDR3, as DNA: TGCGCCAGCAGCTTGGTCGGCCAGGGTAACGATGGCTACACCTTC. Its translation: CASSLVGQGNDGYTF.

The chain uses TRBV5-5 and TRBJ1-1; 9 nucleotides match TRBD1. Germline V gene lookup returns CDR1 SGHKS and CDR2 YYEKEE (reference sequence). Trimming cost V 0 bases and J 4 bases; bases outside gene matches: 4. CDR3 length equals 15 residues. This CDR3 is CASSLADRGVTEAFF. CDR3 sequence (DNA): TGTGCCAGCAGCTTGGCCGACAGGGGGGTCACTGAAGCTTTCTTT.

Here the CDR3 DNA reads TGCGCCAGCAGCTTGGGAGGGACCTACGAGCAGTACTTC. Residues: CASSLGGTYEQYF. J is TRBJ2-7 and V is TRBV5-1, with D perhaps matching TRBD2 (5 bases). V dropped 0 bases and J dropped 2 bases, with 6 bases sitting between them. Germline assignment: CDR1 SGHRS and CDR2 YFSETQ. This CDR3 spans 13 amino acids.

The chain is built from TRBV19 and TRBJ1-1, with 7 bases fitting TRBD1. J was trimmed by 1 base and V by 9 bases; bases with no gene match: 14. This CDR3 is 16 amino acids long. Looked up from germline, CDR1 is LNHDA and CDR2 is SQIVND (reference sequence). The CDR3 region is CARKDTGGQPNTEAFF. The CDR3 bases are TGTGCCAGAAAAGATACGGGGGGACAGCCGAACACTGAAGCTTTCTTT.

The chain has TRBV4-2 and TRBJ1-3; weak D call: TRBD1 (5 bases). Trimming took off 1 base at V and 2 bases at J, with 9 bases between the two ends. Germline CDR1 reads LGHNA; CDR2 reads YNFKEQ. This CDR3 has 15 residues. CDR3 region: CASSQAGYAGNTIYF. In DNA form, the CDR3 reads TGTGCCAGCAGCCAAGCAGGGTACGCTGGAAACACCATATATTTT.

As DNA, the CDR3 is TGCGCCAGCAGTTACGGTCCCGACAATGAGCAGTTCTTC. Residues: CASSYGPDNEQFF. The chain couples TRBV10-1 to TRBJ2-1; the D is unclear. V dropped 5 bases and J dropped 5 bases, with 10 bases sitting between them. Germline loops: CDR1 WNHNN, CDR2 SYGVQD (reference sequence). CDR3 length: 13 amino acids.

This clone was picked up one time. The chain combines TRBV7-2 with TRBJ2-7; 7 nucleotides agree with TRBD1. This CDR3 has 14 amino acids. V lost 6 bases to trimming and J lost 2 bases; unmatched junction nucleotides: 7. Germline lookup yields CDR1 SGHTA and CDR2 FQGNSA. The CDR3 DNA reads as TGTGCCAGCAGACACAGGGGATCGACCTACGAGCAGTACTTC. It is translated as CASRHRGSTYEQYF.

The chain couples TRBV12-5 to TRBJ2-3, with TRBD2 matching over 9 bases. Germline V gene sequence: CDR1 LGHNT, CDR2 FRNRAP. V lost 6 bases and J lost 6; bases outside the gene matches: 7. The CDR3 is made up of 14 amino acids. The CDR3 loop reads CASGPSGASDTQYF. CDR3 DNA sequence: TGTGCTAGTGGACCTAGCGGGGCTTCGGATACGCAGTATTTT.

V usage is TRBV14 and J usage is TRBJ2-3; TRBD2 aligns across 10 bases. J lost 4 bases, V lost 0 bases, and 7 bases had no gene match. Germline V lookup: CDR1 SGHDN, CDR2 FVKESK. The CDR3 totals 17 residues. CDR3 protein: CASSQDLLLAGADTQYF. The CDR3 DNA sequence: TGTGCCAGCAGCCAAGATCTTCTGCTAGCGGGGGCAGATACGCAGTATTTT. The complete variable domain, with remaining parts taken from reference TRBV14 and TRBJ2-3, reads EAGVTQFPSHSVIEKGQTVTLRCDPISGHDNLYWYRRVMGKEIKFLLHFVKESKQDESGMPNNRFLAERTGGTYSTLKVQPAELEDSGVYFCASSQDLLLAGADTQYFGPGTRLTVL.

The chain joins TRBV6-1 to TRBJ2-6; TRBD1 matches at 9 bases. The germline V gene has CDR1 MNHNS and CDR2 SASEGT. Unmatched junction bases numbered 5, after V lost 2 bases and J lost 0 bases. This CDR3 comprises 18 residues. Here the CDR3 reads CASSEPRDRASGANVLTF. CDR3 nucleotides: TGTGCCAGCAGTGAACCCCGGGACAGGGCCTCTGGGGCCAACGTCCTGACTTTC.

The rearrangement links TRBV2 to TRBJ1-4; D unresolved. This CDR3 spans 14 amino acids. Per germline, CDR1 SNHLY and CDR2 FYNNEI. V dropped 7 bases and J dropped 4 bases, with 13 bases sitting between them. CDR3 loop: CASTEVYDNEKLFF. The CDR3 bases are TGTGCCAGCACTGAGGTCTATGATAATGAAAAACTGTTTTTT.

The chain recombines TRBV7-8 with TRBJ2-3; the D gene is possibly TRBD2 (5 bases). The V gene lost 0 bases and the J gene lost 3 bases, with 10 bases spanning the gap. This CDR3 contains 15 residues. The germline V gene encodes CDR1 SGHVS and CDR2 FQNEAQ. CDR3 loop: CASSLATGYTDTQYF. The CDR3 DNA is TGTGCCAGCAGCTTAGCGACGGGATATACAGATACGCAGTATTTT.

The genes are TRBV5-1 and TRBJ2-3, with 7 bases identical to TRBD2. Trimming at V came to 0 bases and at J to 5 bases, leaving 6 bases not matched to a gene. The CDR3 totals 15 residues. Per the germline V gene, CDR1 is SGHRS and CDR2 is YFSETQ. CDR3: CASSLVGGLQDTQYF. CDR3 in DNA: TGCGCCAGCAGCTTGGTGGGGGGACTACAAGATACGCAGTATTTT.

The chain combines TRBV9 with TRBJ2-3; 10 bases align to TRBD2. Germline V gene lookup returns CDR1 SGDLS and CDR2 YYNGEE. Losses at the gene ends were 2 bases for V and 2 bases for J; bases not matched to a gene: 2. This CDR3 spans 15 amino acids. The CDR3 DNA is TGTGCCAGCAGCGTGAGCGGGGGGGTCACAGATACGCAGTATTTT. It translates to CASSVSGGVTDTQYF.

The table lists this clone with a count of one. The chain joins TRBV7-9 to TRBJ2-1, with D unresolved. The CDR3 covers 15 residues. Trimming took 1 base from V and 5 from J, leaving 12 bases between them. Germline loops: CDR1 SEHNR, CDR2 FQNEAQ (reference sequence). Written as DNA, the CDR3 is TGTGCCAGCAGCTTAGAGGTGGCAGGCCACAATGAGCAGTTCTTC. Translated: CASSLEVAGHNEQFF.

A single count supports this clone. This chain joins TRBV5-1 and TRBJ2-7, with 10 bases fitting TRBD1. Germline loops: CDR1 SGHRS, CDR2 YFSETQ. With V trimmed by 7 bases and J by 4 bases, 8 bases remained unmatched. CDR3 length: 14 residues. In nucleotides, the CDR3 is TGCGCCAGCTTGCCGGGACAGGGGACGTACGAGCAGTACTTC. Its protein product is CASLPGQGTYEQYF.